The 20 T cell receptor beta chains listed next were all sequenced from one sample in a study of shared clonotypes between healthy human individuals. Clones were read by immunoSEQ multiplex PCR, and TCRdb kept only the in-frame ones, dropping some. In the table there are around 440,000 clones, about 74% of which are singletons. Specimen: PBMCs. The receptors stem from a woman between 40 and 55 years old in good health. Some clones in this sample may be carry-over from other donors' samples.

The chain uses TRBV6-6 and TRBJ1-4; no clear D. There are 12 residues in the CDR3. Trimming removed 8 bases at V and 8 bases at J, with 12 bases between. The germline CDR1 and CDR2 sequences are MNHNY and SVGAGI (reference sequence). The CDR3 DNA is TGTGCCAGCGGAGACCCAAGGGAAAAACTGTTTTTT. Translation: CASGDPREKLFF.

The rearrangement uses TRBV4-2 and TRBJ2-1; no clear D. The CDR3 runs 16 residues. Germline V gene lookup returns CDR1 LGHNA and CDR2 YNFKEQ. Trimming removed 1 base at V and 4 bases at J, with 14 bases between. The CDR3 DNA sequence: TGTGCCAGCAGCCAAGGGATCCAGCCCGAATACAATGAGCAGTTCTTC. It translates to CASSQGIQPEYNEQFF.

As concerns this clone: With only one base between it and a far larger clone, this is likely a read error. This chain joins TRBV2 and TRBJ2-6, with TRBD2 matching over 13 bases. The J call may be incorrect, as the DNA end agrees better with TRBJ2-7. From germline, CDR1 is SNHLY and CDR2 FYNNEI. The CDR3 consists of 15 residues. Here the CDR3 DNA reads TGTGCCAGCAGTGTGACTAGCGGGGGGCCCTACGGGCAGTACTTC. Protein sequence: CASSVTSGGPYGQYF.

The rearrangement joins TRBV4-3 to TRBJ2-1, with 9 nucleotides matching TRBD2. Germline lookup yields CDR1 LGHNA and CDR2 YSLEER. The CDR3 spans 13 residues. V shed 4 bases and J 9 bases; nucleotides not matched to a gene: 4. This CDR3 reads CASSLGTSSEQFF. DNA of the CDR3: TGCGCCAGCAGCCTAGGGACTAGCAGTGAGCAGTTCTTC.

This rearrangement joins TRBV30 to TRBJ2-1; maybe TRBD2 (6 bases). The germline gives CDR1 GTSNPN, CDR2 SVGIG (reference sequence). Trimming removed 5 bases from V and 9 bases from J, with 14 bases in between. The CDR3 is 12 amino acids. CDR3 sequence reads: CAWLRGAGEQFF. Here the CDR3 DNA reads TGTGCCTGGCTCCGGGGAGCGGGTGAGCAGTTCTTC.

The chain links TRBV7-9 to TRBJ2-3; 7 nucleotides match TRBD1. There are 15 residues in the CDR3. Germline V lookup: CDR1 SEHNR, CDR2 FQNEAQ (reference sequence). With 4 bases clipped from V and 6 bases from J, the junction kept 10 bases outside the gene matches. The DNA of the CDR3 is TGTGCCAGCAGCTCTGACAGGGCCGGGGCGGATACGCAGTATTTT. Protein sequence: CASSSDRAGADTQYF.

V gene TRBV5-1 combines with J gene TRBJ2-5, with a weak D call TRBD2 (6 bases). Trimming removed 0 bases at V and 4 bases at J, with 10 bases between. The CDR3 runs 14 residues. Germline V gene data show CDR1 as SGHRS and CDR2 as YFSETQ. This chain's CDR3 is CASSLAGGLETQYF. CDR3 in DNA: TGCGCCAGCAGCTTGGCCGGAGGGCTAGAGACCCAGTACTTC.

This clone was observed a few times. The V and J genes are TRBV25-1 and TRBJ2-7; no clear D. Trimming removed 5 bases at V and 2 bases at J, with 13 bases between. The CDR3 has 14 residues. The V gene's germline CDR1 is MGHDK and CDR2 SYGVNS. The CDR3 loop reads CASSSNGPAYEQYF. The CDR3, as DNA: TGTGCCAGCAGTTCAAACGGACCTGCCTACGAGCAGTACTTC.

The chain joins TRBV4-3 to TRBJ2-4, with D perhaps assigned TRBD1 or TRBD2 (6 bases each). Germline V gene data show CDR1 as LGHNA and CDR2 as YSLEER. The CDR3 is made up of 13 amino acids. V was pared by 5 bases and J by 3 bases, with 8 bases between. The CDR3 nucleotides read TGCGCCAGCAGCGGAGGGGGCAAAAACATTCAGTACTTC. It translates to CASSGGGKNIQYF.

V gene TRBV7-9 combines with J gene TRBJ2-2; 9 bases line up with TRBD1. Germline V gene lookup returns CDR1 SEHNR and CDR2 FQNEAQ (reference sequence). Unmatched junction bases numbered 4, after V lost 4 bases and J lost 7 bases. This CDR3 spans 14 amino acids. The CDR3 nucleotides are TGTGCCAGCAGCTGGACAGGGGTAAACGGGGAGCTGTTTTTT. This encodes CASSWTGVNGELFF.

This clone was seen a single time. The chain carries TRBV6-6 and TRBJ1-5, with D possibly TRBD1 on 5 matching bases. Per the germline V gene, CDR1 is MNHNY and CDR2 is SVGAGI (reference sequence). The V end was cut by 2 bases, the J end by 3 bases, with 14 bases between. The length of the CDR3 is 16 residues. CDR3 coding DNA: TGTGCCAGCAGTTACGGGACCGGGGGGGACAATCAGCCCCAGCATTTT. Its translation: CASSYGTGGDNQPQHF.

This clone has only a few counts. The rearrangement joins TRBV4-3 to TRBJ2-3; D gene ambiguous. Trimming removed 1 base at V and 6 bases at J, with 8 bases between. The V gene's germline CDR1 is LGHNA and CDR2 YSLEER. CDR3 length equals 13 residues. The CDR3 reads CASSQASMDTQYF. In DNA form, the CDR3 reads TGCGCCAGCAGCCAAGCTAGTATGGATACGCAGTATTTT.

The V and J genes are TRBV7-3 and TRBJ2-1; a weak D match, TRBD2 (5 bases). The CDR3 runs 15 residues. Trimming shortened V by 3 bases and J by 0 bases, and 9 bases separated the two germline ends. Germline V gene sequence: CDR1 SGHTA, CDR2 FQGTGA. Here the CDR3 DNA reads TGTGCCAGCAGCTTGCGGGCTAGCTCCTACAATGAGCAGTTCTTC. Translation gives CASSLRASSYNEQFF.

The chain recombines TRBV28 with TRBJ1-2, with D unclear. Per germline, CDR1 MDHEN and CDR2 SYDVKM. The CDR3 runs 14 residues. The V end was cut by 2 bases, the J end by 3 bases, with 10 bases between. CDR3: CASSLRQAHYGYTF. DNA for the CDR3: TGTGCCAGCAGTTTACGGCAGGCCCACTATGGCTACACCTTC.

The gene calls are TRBV6-4 and TRBJ1-2; D uncertain. V dropped 2 bases and J dropped 8 bases, with 12 bases sitting between them. The CDR3 has 13 residues. The germline gives CDR1 MRHNA, CDR2 SNTAGT. This CDR3 is CASSDETSGGYTF. The CDR3 region has the DNA TGTGCCAGCAGTGACGAAACGAGTGGGGGCTACACCTTC.

This clone came up once. This likely traces to a read error, being one base from a far larger clone. This chain connects TRBV11-2 to TRBJ1-2; D perhaps matches TRBD1 (5 bases). The CDR3 runs 16 residues. Germline V CDR1 and CDR2: SGHAT, FQNNGV. The CDR3 nucleotides are TGTGCCAGCAGACCCGGGAAGGGACGAAGGGACTATGACTACACCTTC. Protein: CASRPGKGRRDYDYTF.

The chain joins TRBV27 to TRBJ1-2, with D tentatively TRBD1 (5 bases). V lost 0 bases, J lost 4 bases, and 9 bases lay in between. Germline CDR1 is MNHEY and CDR2 is SMNVEV (reference sequence). The CDR3 sequence is 14 residues long. The CDR3 DNA reads TGTGCCAGCAGTTTATCGGGGGGGAGCTATGGCTACACCTTC. It encodes CASSLSGGSYGYTF.

The rearrangement links TRBV5-1 to TRBJ2-7; D gene unclear. Trimming took 0 bases from V and 7 from J, leaving 11 bases between them. This CDR3 region has 13 residues. CDR1 and CDR2 (germline): SGHRS, YFSETQ. The CDR3 sequence: CASSLDGSREQYF. CDR3 coding DNA: TGCGCCAGCAGCTTGGACGGTAGTCGGGAGCAGTACTTC.

This clone was observed a single time. This rearrangement joins TRBV29-1 to TRBJ1-5; a possible D gene is TRBD1 (5 bases). Germline V CDR1 and CDR2: SQVTM, ANQGSEA. The CDR3 runs 12 residues. V lost 4 bases, J lost 4 bases, and 8 bases lay in between. The CDR3 sequence is CSVGGVNQPQHF. The CDR3 DNA reads TGCAGCGTTGGGGGGGTAAATCAGCCCCAGCATTTT.

The genes are TRBV5-1 and TRBJ2-7; TRBD1 matches at 8 bases. Germline V gene lookup returns CDR1 SGHRS and CDR2 YFSETQ. V gave up 3 bases and J gave up 1 base; unmatched junction bases: 18. The CDR3 is 19 amino acids. Here the CDR3 reads CASSSSGSGGDSPSYEQYF. In DNA form, the CDR3 reads TGCGCCAGCAGCTCCAGTGGTTCAGGGGGCGACTCTCCTTCCTACGAGCAGTACTTC.